The subject of this entry is one T cell receptor beta chain. Its antigen remains unidentified. These data come from a study of graft-versus-host responses after intestinal transplantation. The wider study: Multivisceral, liver-intestinal, or isolated intestinal transplants were received by the recipients.

The V end was cut by 5 bases, the J end by 4 bases, with 13 bases between. This CDR3 comprises 14 residues. Germline-derived CDR1 and CDR2 are SGHTA and FQGTGA. Some clones are missing from TCRdb's copy, which holds only in-frame ones; the method was immunoSEQ multiplex PCR. The sample lists approximately 9,600 clones, 92% occurring once. Study results and caveats: In recipient marrow, GvH clones were found, and some appeared first in ileum or blood. Where graft-donor T cell macrochimerism was present, patients had high graft-versus-host to host-versus-graft clonal ratios in allografts. Levels of circulating GvH clones at their peak were associated with early post-transplant HvG declines.

This chain joins TRBV7-3 and TRBJ2-3, with D hard to call. The clonotype comes from a human patient who received an intestinal transplant, so some T cells may come from the graft donor. Sequencing used PBMCs, obtained approximately 42 days after intestinal transplantation. The CDR3 DNA is TGTGCCAGCAGCCCGGACGGGCGGCCAGATACGCAGTATTTT. Amino acid sequence: CASSPDGRPDTQYF.